The clone carrying this T cell receptor (beta chain) was counted many times. Its target is not known. One entry per CDR3 protein results from TCRdb running MiXCR on the PCR reads. This sample yields approximately 97,000 distinct CDR3 sequences, of which around 24% are seen a single time; approximately 0.94% belongs to the top ten. This entry comes from a study of molecular identifiers for immune sequencing clone quantification. Broader study findings: Clones carrying above 20 RNA copies accounted for over 98% of effector molecules, under 1% in naive cells. Sizes of highly expanded clones could be underestimated through identical TCRs sharing a barcode. In a background of under 1.3 million naive cells, spiked Jurkat TCR RNA from one cell was reportedly detectable.

The authors gated naive CD8 T cells as CD8+CD4-CCR7+CD45RA+ for sorting. The clonotype was recovered from a human donor in good health. Some libraries in this study had Jurkat cell RNA spiked in. Sequences were obtained from naive CD8+ T cells from blood, with Jurkat cell RNA spiked in. Subset indicated: FACS-sorted CD8+CD4-CCR7+CD45RA+ naive T cells.

CDR3 DNA: TGTGCCAGCTCACCACCCCTAGCGGGAGTCACAGATACGCAGTATTTT. This encodes CASSPPLAGVTDTQYF. The gene calls are TRBV18 and TRBJ2-3; 10 bases fit TRBD2. Germline lookup yields CDR1 KGHSH and CDR2 LQKENI. V gave up 0 bases and J gave up 2 bases; unmatched junction bases: 2. The CDR3 contains 16 residues.